This TCR beta chain was identified in a study of blood T cell repertoires in COVID-19. CDR1 and CDR2 from the germline V gene are WNHNN and SYGVQD (reference sequence). The CDR3 is 14 amino acids. V lost 2 bases and J lost 5, with 12 bases in between. Authors' data handling: Amplification with reference gene primers provided the estimates of nucleated cell counts. The method was immunoSEQ multiplex PCR; TCRdb's version includes in-frame clones alone and lacks a portion of them. The DNA gave D and trimming, while V, J and clone size come from that table. In the table there are over 250,000 clones, 75% to 95% of which are singletons. Adults between roughly 18 and 89 years of age took part from 24 US areas. Among Cohort 3 donors, those recovered had two negative PCRs, clearance, or symptom resolution.

V is TRBV10-1 and J is TRBJ2-5, with a weak D call TRBD2 (5 bases). The receptor comes from a woman aged 30 to 39 who had recovered from COVID-19. Sequenced material: PBMCs or T cells enriched from blood (not recorded which). CDR3 DNA: TGCGCCAGCAGTGAGAGTACACGAGGGGAGACCCAGTACTTC. The encoded protein is CASSESTRGETQYF.